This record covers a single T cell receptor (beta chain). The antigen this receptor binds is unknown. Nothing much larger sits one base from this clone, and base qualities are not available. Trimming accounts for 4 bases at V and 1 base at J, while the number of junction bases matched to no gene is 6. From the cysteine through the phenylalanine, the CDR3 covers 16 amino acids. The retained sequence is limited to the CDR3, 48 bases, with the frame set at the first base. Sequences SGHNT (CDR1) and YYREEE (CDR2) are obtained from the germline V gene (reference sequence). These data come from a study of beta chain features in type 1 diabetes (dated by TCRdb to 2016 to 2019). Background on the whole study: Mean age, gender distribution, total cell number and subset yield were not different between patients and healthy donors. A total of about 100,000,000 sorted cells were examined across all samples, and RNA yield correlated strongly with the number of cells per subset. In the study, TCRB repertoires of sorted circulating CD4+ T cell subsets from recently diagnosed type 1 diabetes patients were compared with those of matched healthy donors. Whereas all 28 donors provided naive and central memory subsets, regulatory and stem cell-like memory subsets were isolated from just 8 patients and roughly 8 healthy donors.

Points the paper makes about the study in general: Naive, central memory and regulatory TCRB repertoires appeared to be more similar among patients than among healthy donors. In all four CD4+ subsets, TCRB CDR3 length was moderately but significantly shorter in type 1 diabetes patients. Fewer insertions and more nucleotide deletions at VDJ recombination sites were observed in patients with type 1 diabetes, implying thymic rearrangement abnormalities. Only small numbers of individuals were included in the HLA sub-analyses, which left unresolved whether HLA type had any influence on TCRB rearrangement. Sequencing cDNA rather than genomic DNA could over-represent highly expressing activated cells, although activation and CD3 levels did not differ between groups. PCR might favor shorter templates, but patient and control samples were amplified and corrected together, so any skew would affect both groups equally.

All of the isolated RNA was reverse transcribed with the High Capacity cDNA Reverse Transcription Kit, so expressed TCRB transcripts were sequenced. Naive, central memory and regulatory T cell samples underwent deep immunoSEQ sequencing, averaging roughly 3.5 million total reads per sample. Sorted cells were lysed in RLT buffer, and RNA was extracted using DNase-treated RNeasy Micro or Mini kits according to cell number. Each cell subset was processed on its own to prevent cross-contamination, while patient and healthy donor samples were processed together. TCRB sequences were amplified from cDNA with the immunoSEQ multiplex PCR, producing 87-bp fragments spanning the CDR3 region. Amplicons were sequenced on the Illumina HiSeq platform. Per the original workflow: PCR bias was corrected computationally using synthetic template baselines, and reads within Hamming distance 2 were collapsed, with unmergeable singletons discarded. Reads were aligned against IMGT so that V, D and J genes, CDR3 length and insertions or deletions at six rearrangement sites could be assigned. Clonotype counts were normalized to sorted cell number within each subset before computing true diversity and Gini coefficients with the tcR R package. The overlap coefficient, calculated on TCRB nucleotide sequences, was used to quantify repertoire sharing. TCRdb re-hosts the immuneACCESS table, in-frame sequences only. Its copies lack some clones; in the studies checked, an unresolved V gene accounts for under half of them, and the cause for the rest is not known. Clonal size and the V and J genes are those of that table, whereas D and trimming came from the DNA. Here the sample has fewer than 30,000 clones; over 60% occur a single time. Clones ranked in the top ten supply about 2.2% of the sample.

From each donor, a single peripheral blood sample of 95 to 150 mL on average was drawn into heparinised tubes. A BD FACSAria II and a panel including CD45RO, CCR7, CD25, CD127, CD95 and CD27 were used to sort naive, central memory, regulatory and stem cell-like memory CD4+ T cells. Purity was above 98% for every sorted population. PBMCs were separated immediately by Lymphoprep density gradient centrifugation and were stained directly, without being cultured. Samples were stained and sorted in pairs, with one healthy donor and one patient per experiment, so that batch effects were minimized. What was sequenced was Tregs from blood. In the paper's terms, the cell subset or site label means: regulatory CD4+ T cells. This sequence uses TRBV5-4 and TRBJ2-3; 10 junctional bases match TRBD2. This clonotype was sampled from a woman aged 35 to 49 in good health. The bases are TGTGCCAGCAGCCGTACTCTAGCGGGGGGCACAGATACGCAGTATTTT. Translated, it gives CASSRTLAGGTDTQYF.